The 8 T cell receptor beta chains given below trace back to one sample, sequenced in a study of CD8 T cells in Susac syndrome. The RNA input was roughly 0.45 to 1 ug, and it was reverse transcribed with random hexamers. TCRdb recomputed calls from the immunoSEQ multiplex PCR reads with MiXCR, one row per CDR3 protein. This sample has roughly 180,000 distinct CDR3 sequences, with roughly 95% found just once. What was sequenced was CD4+ T cells from PBMCs. The receptors were sampled from a human donor in good health.

The gene calls are TRBV7-2 and TRBJ2-5, with D unclear. From germline, CDR1 is SGHTA and CDR2 FQGNSA. CDR3 length: 15 residues. V was clipped by 3 bases and J by 2 bases, with 13 bases between them. CDR3 sequence: CASSFGGFQQETQYF. The CDR3 DNA follows: TGTGCCAGCAGCTTCGGTGGGTTCCAACAAGAGACCCAGTACTTC.

The rearrangement joins TRBV5-1 to TRBJ2-1; 10 positions agree with TRBD2. J lost 6 bases, V lost 2 bases, and 2 bases had no gene match. CDR3 size: 14 residues. Germline values: CDR1 SGHRS, CDR2 YFSETQ. CDR3 sequence reads: CASSFGTSANEQFF. As DNA, the CDR3 is TGCGCCAGCAGCTTTGGGACTAGCGCCAATGAGCAGTTCTTC.

This chain uses TRBV24-1 with TRBJ2-6; D is unresolved. In germline, CDR1 is KGHDR, CDR2 SFDVKD. The ends were cut back, 6 bases at V and 6 bases at J, with 11 bases in the middle. The CDR3 runs to 14 residues. In DNA, the CDR3 is TGTGCCACCAGTCCCGGTGCTTTGGCCAACGTCCTGACTTTC. Translating gives CATSPGALANVLTF.

The chain uses TRBV24-1 and TRBJ2-3; unclear D gene. CDR1 is KGHDR and CDR2 is SFDVKD in the germline V gene. The CDR3 contains 16 residues. Trimming took off 3 bases at V and 2 bases at J, with 14 bases between the two ends. The CDR3 region has the DNA TGTGCCACCAGTGATGGGCAGCTTGTCCCCACAGATACGCAGTATTTT. As protein: CATSDGQLVPTDTQYF.

The chain joins TRBV7-2 to TRBJ2-5, with 15 bases identical to TRBD2. Germline lookup yields CDR1 SGHTA and CDR2 FQGNSA. V lost 5 bases and J lost 4; bases outside the gene matches: 8. This CDR3 has 17 residues. CDR3 protein: CASSIGLAGGRGETQYF. CDR3 sequence (DNA): TGTGCCAGCAGCATAGGACTAGCGGGGGGGAGGGGAGAGACCCAGTACTTC.

V is TRBV7-2 and J is TRBJ2-7, with no clear D. V lost 5 bases and J 6 bases, leaving 14 bases between the germline ends. The germline V gene has CDR1 SGHTA and CDR2 FQGNSA. The CDR3 has 13 amino acids. The CDR3 reads CASSLVSLIEQYF. In DNA form, the CDR3 reads TGTGCCAGCAGCCTAGTTTCTCTCATCGAGCAGTACTTC.

The rearrangement links TRBV12-3 or TRBV12-4 to TRBJ2-5; D gene uncertain. There are 14 residues in the CDR3. V lost 3 bases and J 1 base, leaving 9 bases between the germline ends. The CDR3 reads CASSFGVVQETQYF. The CDR3 bases are TGTGCCAGCAGTTTTGGGGTCGTCCAAGAGACCCAGTACTTC.

The rearrangement uses TRBV30 and TRBJ2-2, with D perhaps given as TRBD1 or TRBD2 (5 bases each). Looked up from germline, CDR1 is GTSNPN and CDR2 is SVGIG (reference sequence). With 6 bases removed from V and 1 base from J, the gap between germline ends came to 12 bases. The CDR3 runs to 14 residues. The CDR3 is CACSRDGNTGELFF. The CDR3 DNA follows: TGTGCCTGTTCCCGGGACGGGAACACCGGGGAGCTGTTTTTT.